This T cell receptor (beta chain) was sequenced for a study of early T cells in non-severe SARS-CoV-2 infection. This clonotype was detected many times. cDNA molecules, individually, were tagged with unique molecular identifiers. TCRdb reanalysed the 5' RACE reads using MiXCR and keeps one entry per CDR3 protein. The data contain about 70,000 distinct CDR3 sequences, 9% to 10% of them singletons. V trimming: 4 bases; J trimming: 7 bases; junction bases outside the gene matches: 4. The germline V gene has CDR1 ENHRY and CDR2 SYGVKD. This CDR3 contains 14 residues. The chain recombines TRBV10-3 with TRBJ2-1, with TRBD1 identical over 10 bases. The sequenced sample was whole blood, obtained at baseline. This TCR came from an adult who was a healthcare worker with PCR-confirmed SARS-CoV-2 infection or an uninfected control (not recorded which). This CDR3 reads CAISAGQGRNEQFF. The DNA of the CDR3 is TGTGCCATCAGTGCGGGACAGGGGAGAAATGAGCAGTTCTTC.